This T cell receptor (beta chain) stems from a study of T cell repertoires in cytomegalovirus infection. TCRdb redid the calling of the reads with MiXCR, one entry per CDR3 protein. This repertoire shows roughly 600,000 distinct CDR3 sequences, roughly 26% found once; its top ten account for less than 9.5%. There are a few counts of this clonotype. Germline CDR1 and CDR2: MDHEN and SYDVKM. With 7 bases removed from V and 2 bases from J, the gap between germline ends came to 9 bases. This CDR3 contains 13 residues. The receptor's source is a human donor in good health (CMV status not recorded). Some clones in this sample may be carry-over from other donors' samples. The rearrangement uses TRBV28 and TRBJ1-5, with D unresolved. The source material was CD8+ T cells from PBMCs. The CDR3 DNA is TGTGCCAGCACCAGAATAGGCAATCAGCCCCAGCATTTT. This sequence encodes CASTRIGNQPQHF.